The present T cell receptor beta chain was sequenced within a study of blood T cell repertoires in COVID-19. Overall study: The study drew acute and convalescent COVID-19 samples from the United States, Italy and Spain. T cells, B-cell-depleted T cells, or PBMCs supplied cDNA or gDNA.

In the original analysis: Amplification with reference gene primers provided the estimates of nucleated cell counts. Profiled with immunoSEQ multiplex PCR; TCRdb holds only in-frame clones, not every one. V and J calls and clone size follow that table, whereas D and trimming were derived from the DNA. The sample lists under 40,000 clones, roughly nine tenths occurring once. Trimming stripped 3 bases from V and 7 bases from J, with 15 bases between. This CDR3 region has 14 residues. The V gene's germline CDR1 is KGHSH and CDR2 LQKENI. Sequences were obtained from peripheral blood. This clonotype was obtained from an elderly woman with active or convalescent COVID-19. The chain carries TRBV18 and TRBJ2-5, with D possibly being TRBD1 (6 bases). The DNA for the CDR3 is TGTGCCAGCTCACCCCTGGACAGTCGCGGGACCCAGTACTTC. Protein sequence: CASSPLDSRGTQYF.